The 30 T cell receptor beta chains presented below share a single source sample, sequenced in a study of T cell responses to AZD1222 COVID-19 vaccine. Clones were sequenced by immunoSEQ multiplex PCR, and TCRdb holds only the in-frame ones, with some missing. The sample contains around 150,000 clones, about 92% of which appear only once. The input for sequencing was peripheral blood, taken 28 days after the second AZD1222 dose. Every receptor here comes from an adult who received the AZD1222 COVID-19 vaccine.

The chain couples TRBV15 to TRBJ1-5, with D uncertain. The V end was cut by 5 bases, the J end by 1 base, with 3 bases between. This CDR3 is built from 12 residues. The germline V gene has CDR1 LNHNV and CDR2 YYDKDF (reference sequence). CDR3 sequence: CATSESNQPQHF. CDR3 coding DNA: TGTGCCACCAGCGAGAGCAATCAGCCCCAGCATTTT. Full variable domain (rest looked up from reference TRBV15 and TRBJ1-5): DAMVIQNPRYQVTQFGKPVTLSCSQTLNHNVMYWYQQKSSQAPKLLFHYYDKDFNNEADTPDNFQSRRPNTSFCFLDIRSPGLGDTAMYLCATSESNQPQHFGDGTRLSIL.

The V gene is TRBV7-9, the J gene TRBJ1-2, with D perhaps TRBD1 (5 bases). The V gene lost 3 bases and the J gene lost 8 bases, with 13 bases spanning the gap. Germline V gene sequence: CDR1 SEHNR, CDR2 FQNEAQ (reference sequence). The CDR3 consists of 13 residues. CDR3 protein: CASSLTVEKGYTF. CDR3 in DNA: TGTGCCAGCAGCTTGACAGTAGAAAAAGGCTACACCTTC.

The chain joins TRBV7-9 to TRBJ2-7, with D possibly being TRBD1 (7 bases). Per the germline V gene, CDR1 is SEHNR and CDR2 is FQNEAQ (reference sequence). CDR3 length: 15 residues. Trimming took 2 bases from V and 3 from J, leaving 14 bases between them. The CDR3 region has the DNA TGTGCCAGCAGCTTACAGGGGGGTCCCCTCTACGAGCAGTACTTC. Its translation: CASSLQGGPLYEQYF. The whole variable domain, filled in from reference TRBV7-9 and TRBJ2-7, reads DTGVSQNPRHKITKRGQNVTFRCDPISEHNRLYWYRQTLGQGPEFLTYFQNEAQLEKSRLLSDRFSAERPKGSFSTLEIQRTEQGDSAMYLCASSLQGGPLYEQYFGPGTRLTVT.

This chain connects TRBV19 to TRBJ1-1; D gene ambiguous. The CDR3 sequence is 12 residues long. V lost 9 bases, J lost 6 bases, and 14 bases lay in between. Per the germline V gene, CDR1 is LNHDA and CDR2 is SQIVND (reference sequence). The CDR3 sequence: CASSTATSEAFF. CDR3 sequence (DNA): TGTGCCAGCTCGACGGCTACATCTGAAGCTTTCTTT.

V is TRBV14 and J is TRBJ1-3, with 8 bases identical to TRBD1. Trimming cost V 3 bases and J 5 bases; bases outside gene matches: 6. The CDR3 extends over 15 amino acids. The V gene's germline CDR1 is SGHDN and CDR2 FVKESK. CDR3 protein: CASSHGQGRRNTIYF. The CDR3 DNA reads TGTGCCAGCAGCCATGGACAGGGAAGAAGAAACACCATATATTTT.

The chain has TRBV7-2 and TRBJ2-3, with D uncertain. CDR1 SGHTA and CDR2 FQGNSA come from the germline V gene. This CDR3 is 13 amino acids long. V was cut by 2 bases and J by 5 bases, with 8 bases left in between. CDR3 loop: CASSLWLEDTQYF. CDR3 in DNA: TGTGCCAGCAGCTTATGGCTAGAAGATACGCAGTATTTT.

The rearrangement joins TRBV7-2 to TRBJ1-1; TRBD1 is a possible D gene (5 bases). The germline gives CDR1 SGHTA, CDR2 FQGNSA. This CDR3 spans 13 amino acids. Trimming shortened V by 5 bases and J by 3 bases, and 10 bases separated the two germline ends. The DNA for the CDR3 is TGTGCCAGCAGCGCCGACAGATACACTGAAGCTTTCTTT. This gives the protein CASSADRYTEAFF.

The J gene is TRBJ2-6, the V gene TRBV30, with 7 bases identical to TRBD2. V dropped 4 bases and J dropped 1; count of bases not matched to a gene: 7. The V gene's germline CDR1 is GTSNPN and CDR2 SVGIG (reference sequence). The CDR3 is 16 residues long. In DNA, the CDR3 is TGTGCCTGGAAGGCGGGGGATTGGTCTGGGGCCAACGTCCTGACTTTC. This gives the protein CAWKAGDWSGANVLTF.

This clone was seen a few times. V and J are TRBV5-4 and TRBJ1-6, with D unresolved. Trimming removed 0 bases at V and 5 bases at J, with 6 bases between. The CDR3 extends over 14 amino acids. The germline V gene has CDR1 SGHNT and CDR2 YYREEE (reference sequence). In DNA, the CDR3 is TGTGCCAGCAGCTTGGAGACCAATAATTCACCCCTCCACTTT. Its protein is CASSLETNNSPLHF.

The chain combines TRBV19 with TRBJ1-5; 11 positions match TRBD1. CDR3 size: 16 residues. Germline V gene data show CDR1 as LNHDA and CDR2 as SQIVND (reference sequence). V was clipped by 5 bases and J by 5 bases; unmatched bases: 8. In DNA, the CDR3 is TGTGCCAGTAGTCCCCGGACAGGGGGCGTATATCAGCCCCAGCATTTT. Protein product: CASSPRTGGVYQPQHF.

This chain links TRBV29-1 with TRBJ1-1; TRBD1 matches at 8 bases. V shed 7 bases and J 11 bases; nucleotides not matched to a gene: 18. The CDR3 extends over 14 amino acids. Germline V gene lookup returns CDR1 SQVTM and CDR2 ANQGSEA. CDR3 loop: CSAEGAGGMEGAFF. In DNA, the CDR3 is TGCAGCGCCGAGGGGGCAGGGGGCATGGAAGGGGCTTTCTTT.

The V gene is TRBV6-1, the J gene TRBJ1-1; D unclear. The CDR3 sequence is 16 residues long. V lost 6 bases, J lost 0 bases, and 17 bases lay in between. Germline V gene lookup returns CDR1 MNHNS and CDR2 SASEGT. CDR3 in amino acids: CASSEREGKVNTEAFF. CDR3 coding DNA: TGTGCCAGCAGCGAACGGGAAGGGAAAGTGAACACTGAAGCTTTCTTT.

Here the CDR3 reads CASSYSRGKLDTGELFF. CDR3 nucleotide sequence: TGTGCCAGCAGTTACTCGAGGGGGAAATTAGACACCGGGGAGCTGTTTTTT. The chain has TRBV6-2 or TRBV6-3 and TRBJ2-2, with D tentatively TRBD1 (6 bases). Germline CDR1 and CDR2: MNHEY and SVGEGT. V dropped 0 bases and J dropped 3 bases, with 14 bases sitting between them. The CDR3 contains 17 residues.

The count of this clone is one. The V gene is TRBV6-5, the J gene TRBJ1-2; D unclear. The germline V gene encodes CDR1 MNHEY and CDR2 SVGAGI. The CDR3 contains 13 residues. Trimming stripped 7 bases from V and 4 bases from J, with 13 bases between. The CDR3 loop reads CASTNPTSYGYTF. CDR3 DNA sequence: TGTGCCAGCACCAACCCGACAAGCTATGGCTACACCTTC.

V is TRBV10-3 and J is TRBJ1-1; no clear D. The CDR3 runs 11 residues. The V end lost 7 bases, the J end lost 1 base, and 4 bases lay between the germline ends. The V gene's germline CDR1 is ENHRY and CDR2 SYGVKD. Written as DNA, the CDR3 is TGTGCCATCATGACGAACACTGAAGCTTTCTTT. Residues: CAIMTNTEAFF.

The V and J genes are TRBV20-1 and TRBJ2-7, with D tentatively TRBD1 (6 bases). Germline CDR1 and CDR2: DFQATT and SNEGSKA (reference sequence). Trimming left V 3 bases short and J 4 bases short, with 22 bases between. The CDR3 consists of 16 residues. CDR3 protein: CSASGAGSGALYEQYF. CDR3 DNA: TGCAGTGCTAGTGGGGCTGGGTCAGGGGCCCTGTACGAGCAGTACTTC.

The chain joins TRBV4-1 to TRBJ2-2, with D uncertain. Germline assignment: CDR1 MGHRA and CDR2 YSYEKL. The CDR3 is 16 amino acids. Trimming shortened V by 1 base and J by 3 bases, and 12 bases separated the two germline ends. The CDR3 loop is CASSQAPTFDTGELFF. Written as DNA, the CDR3 is TGCGCCAGCAGCCAAGCCCCAACCTTTGACACCGGGGAGCTGTTTTTT.

This chain joins TRBV2 and TRBJ1-5, with a possible D match to TRBD1 (5 bases). Germline-derived CDR1 and CDR2 are SNHLY and FYNNEI. Between the trimmed V and J ends, which lost 6 bases and 1 base, there was a span of 13 bases. This CDR3 is built from 15 residues. The CDR3 sequence is CASSQGLESNQPQHF. In DNA form, the CDR3 reads TGTGCCAGCAGCCAGGGATTGGAGAGCAATCAGCCCCAGCATTTT.

The rearrangement links TRBV4-3 to TRBJ1-2; no definite D call. CDR1 LGHNA and CDR2 YSLEER come from the germline V gene. V lost 3 bases and J lost 2, with 10 bases in between. The CDR3 sequence is 14 residues long. CDR3 region: CASSHPAANYGYTF. CDR3 bases: TGCGCCAGCAGCCACCCGGCGGCAAACTATGGCTACACCTTC.

The chain combines TRBV12-3 or TRBV12-4 with TRBJ1-5; the D is unclear. CDR3 length: 11 residues. V was trimmed by 6 bases and J by 6 bases, leaving 6 bases between them. CDR3 amino acids: CASSRGQPQHF. The CDR3 nucleotides are TGTGCCAGCAGCCGCGGTCAGCCCCAGCATTTT.

The gene calls are TRBV6-1 and TRBJ2-1, with D maybe TRBD2 (7 bases). Germline assignment: CDR1 MNHNS and CDR2 SASEGT. The CDR3 covers 15 residues. Deletions cut 0 bases from V and 4 bases from J, with 10 bases between. CDR3 residues: CASSEAGGTYNEQFF. In DNA form, the CDR3 reads TGTGCCAGCAGTGAAGCCGGGGGGACATACAATGAGCAGTTCTTC.

The chain joins TRBV7-2 to TRBJ1-2; a weak D match, TRBD1 (5 bases). The CDR3 is made up of 14 amino acids. V was trimmed by 6 bases and J by 2 bases, leaving 13 bases between them. CDR1 and CDR2 from the germline V gene are SGHTA and FQGNSA. CDR3 sequence: CASRDPGRNYGYTF. In DNA form, the CDR3 reads TGTGCCAGCAGGGACCCGGGACGGAACTATGGCTACACCTTC.

The chain links TRBV3-1 (or the pseudogene TRBV3-2) to TRBJ1-4; D ambiguous. The germline V gene has CDR1 LGHDT and CDR2 YNNKEL (reference sequence). V was pared by 0 bases and J by 0 bases, with 5 bases between. The CDR3 covers 15 residues. The CDR3 DNA sequence: TGTGCCAGCAGCCAAGATTGGACAACTAATGAAAAACTGTTTTTT. Translating it yields CASSQDWTTNEKLFF.

This clone was detected a few times. The rearrangement links TRBV29-1 to TRBJ1-2; maybe TRBD1 (6 bases). Between the trimmed V and J ends, which lost 0 bases and 3 bases, there was a span of 26 bases. CDR1 is SQVTM, CDR2 ANQGSEA, per germline. This CDR3 is 19 amino acids long. The CDR3 protein is CSVEDLNGVGNGGDYGYTF. The CDR3 DNA follows: TGCAGCGTTGAAGATTTAAACGGCGTTGGGAACGGGGGCGACTATGGCTACACCTTC.

This chain connects TRBV28 to TRBJ2-3, with 7 bases aligning to TRBD2. V shed 5 bases and J 11 bases; nucleotides not matched to a gene: 16. Germline V gene data show CDR1 as MDHEN and CDR2 as SYDVKM. CDR3 length equals 15 residues. CDR3 DNA sequence: TGTGCCAGCAGTGTGCAGCGGGGAGGTAGCGGCTTGCAGTATTTT. Its translation is CASSVQRGGSGLQYF.

The genes are TRBV7-2 and TRBJ2-7, with TRBD2 matching 9 bases. CDR3 length equals 15 residues. V lost 6 bases to trimming and J lost 2 bases; unmatched junction nucleotides: 8. Per the germline V gene, CDR1 is SGHTA and CDR2 is FQGNSA. As DNA, the CDR3 is TGTGCCAGCAGGCAGACTAGCGGATTAACCTACGAGCAGTACTTC. Its translation: CASRQTSGLTYEQYF. The full variable domain, completed using reference TRBV7-2 and TRBJ2-7, is GAGVSQSPSNKVTEKGKDVELRCDPISGHTALYWYRQSLGQGLEFLIYFQGNSAPDKSGLPSDRFSAERTGGSVSTLTIQRTQQEDSAVYLCASRQTSGLTYEQYFGPGTRLTVT.

The chain has TRBV28 and TRBJ1-5; TRBD1 might be the D (5 bases). V lost 6 bases and J lost 0, with 18 bases in between. The germline gives CDR1 MDHEN, CDR2 SYDVKM. The CDR3 is made up of 17 amino acids. For the CDR3, the DNA is TGTGCCAGCAGCCGGGCACCTGGGACGGATAGCAATCAGCCCCAGCATTTT. The encoded protein is CASSRAPGTDSNQPQHF.

V is TRBV3-1 (or the pseudogene TRBV3-2) and J is TRBJ2-6; D is unresolved. The V end was cut by 1 base, the J end by 2 bases, with 6 bases between. CDR3 length: 15 amino acids. Germline CDR1 reads LGHDT; CDR2 reads YNNKEL (reference sequence). The CDR3 sequence is CASSQGLTGANVLTF. The CDR3 DNA reads as TGTGCCAGCAGCCAAGGTCTTACTGGGGCCAACGTCCTGACTTTC.

This rearrangement joins TRBV5-1 to TRBJ2-5; D is perhaps TRBD2 (6 bases). The length of the CDR3 is 14 residues. Germline lookup yields CDR1 SGHRS and CDR2 YFSETQ. V was cut by 6 bases and J by 5 bases, with 17 bases left in between. For the CDR3, the DNA is TGCGCCAGCAACCCGAGCGGGTATAGTGAGACCCAGTACTTC. It is translated as CASNPSGYSETQYF.

V is TRBV12-3 or TRBV12-4 and J is TRBJ2-3; D gene ambiguous. The ends were cut back, 7 bases at V and 8 bases at J, with 16 bases in the middle. The CDR3 contains 13 residues. The CDR3 DNA reads TGTGCCAGCACCCGGTTAGGGAAGGGTACGCAGTATTTT. Protein product: CASTRLGKGTQYF.